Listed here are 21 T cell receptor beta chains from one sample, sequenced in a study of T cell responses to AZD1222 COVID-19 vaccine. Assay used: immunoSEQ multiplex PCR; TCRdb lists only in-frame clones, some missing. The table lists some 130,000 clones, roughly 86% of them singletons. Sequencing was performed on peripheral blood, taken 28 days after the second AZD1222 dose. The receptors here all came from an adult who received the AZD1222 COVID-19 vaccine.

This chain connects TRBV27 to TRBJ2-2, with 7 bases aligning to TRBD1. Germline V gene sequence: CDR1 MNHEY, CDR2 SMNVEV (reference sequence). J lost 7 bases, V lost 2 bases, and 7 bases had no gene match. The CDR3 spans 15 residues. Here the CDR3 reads CASSLKGAHGGELFF. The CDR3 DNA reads TGTGCCAGCAGTTTAAAGGGGGCGCATGGCGGGGAGCTGTTTTTT.

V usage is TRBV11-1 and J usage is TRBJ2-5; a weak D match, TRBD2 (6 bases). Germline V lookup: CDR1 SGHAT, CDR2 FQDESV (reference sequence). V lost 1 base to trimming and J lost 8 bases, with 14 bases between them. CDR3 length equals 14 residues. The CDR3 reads CASSLVAGLQTQYF. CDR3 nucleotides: TGTGCCAGCAGCTTAGTCGCGGGACTCCAAACCCAGTACTTC. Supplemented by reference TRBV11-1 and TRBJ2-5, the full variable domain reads EAEVAQSPRYKITEKSQAVAFWCDPISGHATLYWYRQILGQGPELLVQFQDESVVDDSQLPKDRFSAERLKGVDSTLKIQPAELGDSAMYLCASSLVAGLQTQYFGPGTRLLVL.

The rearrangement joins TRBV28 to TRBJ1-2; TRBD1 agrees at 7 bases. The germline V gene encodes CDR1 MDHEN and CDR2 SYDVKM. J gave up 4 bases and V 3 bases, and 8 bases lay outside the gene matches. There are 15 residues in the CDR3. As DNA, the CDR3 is TGTGCCAGCAGTTTGTCCGACAGGGTCAGCTATGGCTACACCTTC. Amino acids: CASSLSDRVSYGYTF.

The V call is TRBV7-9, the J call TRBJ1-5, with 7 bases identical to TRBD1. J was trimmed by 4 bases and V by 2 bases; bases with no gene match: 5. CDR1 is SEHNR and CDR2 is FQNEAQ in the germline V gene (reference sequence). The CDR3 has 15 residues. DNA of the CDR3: TGTGCCAGCAGCTTACCAGGGGACAGTAATCAGCCCCAGCATTTT. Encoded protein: CASSLPGDSNQPQHF.

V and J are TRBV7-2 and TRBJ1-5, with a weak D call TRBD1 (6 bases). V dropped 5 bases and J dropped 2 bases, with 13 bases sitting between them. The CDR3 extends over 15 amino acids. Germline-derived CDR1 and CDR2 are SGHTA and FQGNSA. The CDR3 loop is CASSLGASGNQPQHF. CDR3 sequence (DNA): TGTGCCAGCAGCCTGGGGGCGAGCGGCAATCAGCCCCAGCATTTT.

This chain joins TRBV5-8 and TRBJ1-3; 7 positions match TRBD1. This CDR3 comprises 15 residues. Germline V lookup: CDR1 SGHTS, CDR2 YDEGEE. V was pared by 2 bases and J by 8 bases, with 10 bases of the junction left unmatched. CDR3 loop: CASSFGDSLGDTIYF. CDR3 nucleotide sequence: TGTGCCAGCAGCTTTGGGGACAGCCTCGGGGACACCATATATTTT.

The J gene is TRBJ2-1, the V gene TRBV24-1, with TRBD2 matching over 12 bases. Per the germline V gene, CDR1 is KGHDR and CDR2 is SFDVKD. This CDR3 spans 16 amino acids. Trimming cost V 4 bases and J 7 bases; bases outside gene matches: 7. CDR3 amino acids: CATSEPGLAGGNEQFF. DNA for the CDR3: TGTGCCACCAGTGAACCCGGGCTAGCGGGAGGGAATGAGCAGTTCTTC.

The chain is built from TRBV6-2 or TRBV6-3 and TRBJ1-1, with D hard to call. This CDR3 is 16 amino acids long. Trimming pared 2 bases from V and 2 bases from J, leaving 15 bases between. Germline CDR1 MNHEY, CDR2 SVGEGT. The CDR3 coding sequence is TGTGCCAGCAGTTACGTACAGCTCACCGTAAACACTGAAGCTTTCTTT. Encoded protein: CASSYVQLTVNTEAFF.

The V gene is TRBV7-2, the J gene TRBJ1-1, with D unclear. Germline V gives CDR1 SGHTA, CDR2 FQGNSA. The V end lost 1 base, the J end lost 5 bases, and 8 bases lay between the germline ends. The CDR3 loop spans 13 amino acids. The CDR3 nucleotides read TGTGCCAGCAGCTTAGATCGGTGGACTGAAGCTTTCTTT. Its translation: CASSLDRWTEAFF.

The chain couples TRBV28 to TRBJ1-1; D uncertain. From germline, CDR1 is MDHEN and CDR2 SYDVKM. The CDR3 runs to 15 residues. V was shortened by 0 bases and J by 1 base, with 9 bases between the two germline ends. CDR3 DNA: TGTGCCAGCAGTTTATGGTTTGGGCGGAACACTGAAGCTTTCTTT. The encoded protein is CASSLWFGRNTEAFF.

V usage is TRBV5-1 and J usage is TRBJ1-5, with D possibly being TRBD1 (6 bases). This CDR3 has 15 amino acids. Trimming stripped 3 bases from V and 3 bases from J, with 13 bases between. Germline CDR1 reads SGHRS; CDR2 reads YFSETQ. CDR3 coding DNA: TGCGCCAGCAGCTCGACAGGAGGAGACAATCAGCCCCAGCATTTT. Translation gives CASSSTGGDNQPQHF.

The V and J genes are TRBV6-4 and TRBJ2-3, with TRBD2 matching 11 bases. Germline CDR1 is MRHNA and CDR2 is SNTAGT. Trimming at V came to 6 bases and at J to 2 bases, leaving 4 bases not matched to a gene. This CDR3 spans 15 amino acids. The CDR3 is CASSETSGDTDTQYF. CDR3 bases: TGTGCCAGCAGCGAGACTAGCGGGGACACAGATACGCAGTATTTT.

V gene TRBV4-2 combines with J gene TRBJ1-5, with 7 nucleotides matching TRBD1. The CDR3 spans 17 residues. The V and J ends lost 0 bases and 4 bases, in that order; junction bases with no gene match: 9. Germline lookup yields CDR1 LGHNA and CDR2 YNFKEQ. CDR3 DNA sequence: TGTGCCAGCAGCCAAGATTGGGACAGTGACTTTAATCAGCCCCAGCATTTT. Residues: CASSQDWDSDFNQPQHF.

CDR3 amino acids: CASSLVELAGAGELFF. Here the CDR3 DNA reads TGCGCCAGCAGCTTGGTTGAATTGGCGGGAGCCGGGGAGCTGTTTTTT. The V gene is TRBV5-1, the J gene TRBJ2-2; the match to TRBD2 covers 7 bases. J lost 6 bases, V lost 0 bases, and 8 bases had no gene match. From germline, CDR1 is SGHRS and CDR2 YFSETQ. There are 16 residues in the CDR3.

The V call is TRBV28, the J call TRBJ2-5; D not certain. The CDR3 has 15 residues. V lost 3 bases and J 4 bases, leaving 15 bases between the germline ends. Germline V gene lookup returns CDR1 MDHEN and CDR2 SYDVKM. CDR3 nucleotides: TGTGCCAGCAGTTTCGGAGCAGGAGATGGAGAGACCCAGTACTTC. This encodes CASSFGAGDGETQYF.

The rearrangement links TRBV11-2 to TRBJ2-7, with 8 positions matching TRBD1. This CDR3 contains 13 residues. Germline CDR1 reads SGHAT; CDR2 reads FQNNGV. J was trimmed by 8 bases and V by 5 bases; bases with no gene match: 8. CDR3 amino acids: CASSPDRAPKQYF. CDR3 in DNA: TGTGCCAGCAGCCCGGACAGGGCCCCGAAGCAGTACTTC.

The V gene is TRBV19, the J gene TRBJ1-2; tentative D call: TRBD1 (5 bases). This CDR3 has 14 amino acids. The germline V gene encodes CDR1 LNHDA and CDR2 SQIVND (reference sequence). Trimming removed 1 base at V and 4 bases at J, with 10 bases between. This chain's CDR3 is CASSIGRGVYGYTF. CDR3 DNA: TGTGCCAGTAGTATAGGGAGGGGCGTCTATGGCTACACCTTC.

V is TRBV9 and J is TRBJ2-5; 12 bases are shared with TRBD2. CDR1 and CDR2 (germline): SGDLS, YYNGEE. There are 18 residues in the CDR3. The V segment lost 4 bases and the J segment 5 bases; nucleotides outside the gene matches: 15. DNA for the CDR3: TGTGCCAGCAGCATCGGGCTAGCGGGGGGGACATTCAGTGAGACCCAGTACTTC. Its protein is CASSIGLAGGTFSETQYF. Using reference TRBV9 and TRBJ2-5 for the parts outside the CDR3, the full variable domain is DSGVTQTPKHLITATGQRVTLRCSPRSGDLSVYWYQQSLDQGLQFLIQYYNGEERAKGNILERFSAQQFPDLHSELNLSSLELGDSALYFCASSIGLAGGTFSETQYFGPGTRLLVL.

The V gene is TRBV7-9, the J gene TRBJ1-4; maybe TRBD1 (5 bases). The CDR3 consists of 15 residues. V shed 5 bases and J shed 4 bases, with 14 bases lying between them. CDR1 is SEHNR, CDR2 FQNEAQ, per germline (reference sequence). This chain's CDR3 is CASSQAGPHNEKLFF. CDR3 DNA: TGTGCCAGCAGCCAAGCGGGACCGCATAATGAAAAACTGTTTTTT.

This CDR3 is CASSPTAPELWTEAFF. The DNA of the CDR3 is TGTGCCAGCAGCCCGACAGCCCCCGAGTTATGGACTGAAGCTTTCTTT. This rearrangement joins TRBV11-1 to TRBJ1-1; D might be TRBD1 (5 bases). The CDR3 is 16 amino acids. V was trimmed by 5 bases and J by 5 bases, leaving 21 bases between them. Germline V CDR1 and CDR2: SGHAT, FQDESV (reference sequence).

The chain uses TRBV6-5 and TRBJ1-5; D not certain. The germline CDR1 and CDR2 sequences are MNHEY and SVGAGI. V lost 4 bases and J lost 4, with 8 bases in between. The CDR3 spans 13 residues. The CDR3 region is CASSFLFNQPQHF. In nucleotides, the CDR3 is TGTGCCAGCAGTTTCCTCTTTAATCAGCCCCAGCATTTT.